Following are 13 T cell receptor beta chains from one sample sequenced in a study of T-cell memory formation after mild COVID-19. TCRdb independently ran MiXCR on the 5' RACE reads; one entry per CDR3 protein. The repertoire includes hundreds of thousands of distinct CDR3 sequences, less than 25% of them detected once, and roughly 8.3% sits in the top ten. Sequencing was done on a sample of PBMCs or a T cell subset sorted from them (not recorded which). The receptors come from an adult woman who had mild COVID-19 (a few samples of this study predate the infection). Cell type and time point are not known.

This clonotype was picked up a small number of times. The V and J genes are TRBV7-2 and TRBJ2-1, with D uncertain. The CDR3 has 13 amino acids. The ends were cut back, 6 bases at V and 6 bases at J, with 12 bases in the middle. Germline V lookup: CDR1 SGHTA, CDR2 FQGNSA. The CDR3 region has the DNA TGTGCCAGCAGTCCGAGTATGGGCAATGAGCAGTTCTTC. It codes for CASSPSMGNEQFF.

This clonotype was seen more than once but under ten times. The chain combines TRBV7-9 with TRBJ2-7, with a possible D match to TRBD1 (6 bases). From germline, CDR1 is SEHNR and CDR2 FQNEAQ (reference sequence). CDR3 length: 15 residues. The V gene lost 5 bases and the J gene lost 2 bases, with 16 bases spanning the gap. This CDR3 is CASSALGQRPYEQYF. The CDR3, as DNA: TGTGCCAGCAGCGCGCTTGGACAGCGCCCCTACGAGCAGTACTTC.

The V and J genes are TRBV5-6 and TRBJ2-2; D ambiguous. The CDR3 consists of 13 residues. The V end was cut by 4 bases, the J end by 5 bases, with 9 bases between. Germline CDR1 reads SGHDT; CDR2 reads YYEEEE. The CDR3 DNA reads TGTGCCAGCAGCATACCAGCGACCGGGGAGCTGTTTTTT. Its protein product is CASSIPATGELFF. The whole variable domain, filled in from reference TRBV5-6 and TRBJ2-2, reads DAGVTQSPTHLIKTRGQQVTLRCSPKSGHDTVSWYQQALGQGPQFIFQYYEEEERQRGNFPDRFSGHQFPNYSSELNVNALLLGDSALYLCASSIPATGELFFGEGSRLTVL.

This clonotype was recorded at least ten times. The chain is built from TRBV29-1 and TRBJ2-1; 13 positions agree with TRBD2. With 7 bases clipped from V and 8 bases from J, the junction kept 2 bases outside the gene matches. This CDR3 is 12 amino acids long. Germline V lookup: CDR1 SQVTM, CDR2 ANQGSEA. DNA for the CDR3: TGCAGCGCGGGACTAGCGGGGTATGAGCAGTTCTTC. Translating gives CSAGLAGYEQFF.

This clonotype was seen a handful of times. The V call is TRBV7-2, the J call TRBJ2-1; a possible D gene is TRBD2 (6 bases). Germline lookup yields CDR1 SGHTA and CDR2 FQGNSA. V shed 1 base and J shed 4 bases, with 17 bases lying between them. CDR3 length equals 17 residues. The CDR3 sequence is CASSLDQGRLEYNEQFF. The CDR3 DNA reads as TGTGCCAGCAGCTTAGACCAAGGGAGGTTAGAATACAATGAGCAGTTCTTC.

The chain links TRBV28 to TRBJ2-1, with TRBD1 as a possible D gene (5 bases). V gave up 5 bases and J gave up 6 bases, with 14 bases separating them. The CDR3 length is 14 residues. Germline CDR1 MDHEN, CDR2 SYDVKM. The CDR3 DNA is TGTGCCAGCAGTGATACCAGGGTATTCAATGAGCAGTTCTTC. It translates to CASSDTRVFNEQFF.

In this sample, this clonotype turned up many times. The chain links TRBV11-1 to TRBJ1-2; 7 positions agree with TRBD1. This CDR3 spans 13 amino acids. J lost 2 bases, V lost 5 bases, and 2 bases had no gene match. Germline assignment: CDR1 SGHAT and CDR2 FQDESV (reference sequence). DNA of the CDR3: TGTGCCAGCAGCCCGGGACAGAACTATGGCTACACCTTC. It yields the protein CASSPGQNYGYTF.

The chain combines TRBV5-1 with TRBJ2-3; D is perhaps TRBD1 (5 bases). This CDR3 spans 15 amino acids. Trimming removed 0 bases at V and 4 bases at J, with 12 bases between. CDR1 SGHRS and CDR2 YFSETQ come from the germline V gene. The CDR3: CASSLGGAAADTQYF. The CDR3 region has the DNA TGCGCCAGCAGCTTGGGTGGGGCGGCGGCAGATACGCAGTATTTT.

This clonotype was counted ten times or more. The chain couples TRBV6-5 to TRBJ2-3; TRBD2 matches 8 bases. Germline V gene lookup returns CDR1 MNHEY and CDR2 SVGAGI. V shed 6 bases and J 1 base; nucleotides not matched to a gene: 6. This CDR3 has 15 amino acids. CDR3 loop: CASRTLTSGTDTQYF. In nucleotides, the CDR3 is TGTGCCAGCAGAACCTTGACTAGCGGCACAGATACGCAGTATTTT.

There are a few counts of this clonotype. The V gene is TRBV12-3 or TRBV12-4, the J gene TRBJ2-2, with 10 bases aligning to TRBD2. The CDR3 totals 15 residues. V was clipped by 10 bases and J by 1 base; unmatched bases: 6. The CDR3 reads CAIWTSGLNTGELFF. The CDR3, as DNA: TGTGCCATTTGGACTAGCGGACTGAACACCGGGGAGCTGTTTTTT.

The chain is built from TRBV6-5 and TRBJ1-1; D remains ambiguous. The CDR3 contains 15 residues. The ends were cut back, 0 bases at V and 1 base at J, with 9 bases in the middle. Germline assignment: CDR1 MNHEY and CDR2 SVGAGI. DNA for the CDR3: TGTGCCAGCAGTTACTCGATAGGTGGGAACACTGAAGCTTTCTTT. It translates to CASSYSIGGNTEAFF.

The J gene is TRBJ1-1, the V gene TRBV18; the D is unclear. The ends were cut back, 2 bases at V and 3 bases at J, with 13 bases in the middle. CDR1 KGHSH and CDR2 LQKENI come from the germline V gene. This CDR3 is built from 15 residues. The CDR3 DNA is TGTGCCAGCTCACCAGCCCATGTGAGGGACACTGAAGCTTTCTTT. This encodes CASSPAHVRDTEAFF.

V gene TRBV20-1 combines with J gene TRBJ1-1; no firm D call. This CDR3 spans 14 amino acids. Germline values: CDR1 DFQATT, CDR2 SNEGSKA (reference sequence). The V gene lost 6 bases and the J gene lost 2 bases, with 16 bases spanning the gap. DNA of the CDR3: TGCAGTGCCCCGCGACTAGAGCTCAACACTGAAGCTTTCTTT. Amino acid sequence: CSAPRLELNTEAFF.